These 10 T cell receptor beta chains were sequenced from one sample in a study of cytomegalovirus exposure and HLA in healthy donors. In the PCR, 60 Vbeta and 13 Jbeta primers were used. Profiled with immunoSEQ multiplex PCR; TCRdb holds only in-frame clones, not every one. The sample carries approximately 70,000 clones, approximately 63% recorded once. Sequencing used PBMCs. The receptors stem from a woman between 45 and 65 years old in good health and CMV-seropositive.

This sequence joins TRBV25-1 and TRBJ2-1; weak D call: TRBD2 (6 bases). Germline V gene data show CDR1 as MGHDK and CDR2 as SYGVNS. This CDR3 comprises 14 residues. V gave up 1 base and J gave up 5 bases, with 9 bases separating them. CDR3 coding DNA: TGTGCCAGCAGTGAATTTGGAGGGAACAATGAGCAGTTCTTC. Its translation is CASSEFGGNNEQFF.

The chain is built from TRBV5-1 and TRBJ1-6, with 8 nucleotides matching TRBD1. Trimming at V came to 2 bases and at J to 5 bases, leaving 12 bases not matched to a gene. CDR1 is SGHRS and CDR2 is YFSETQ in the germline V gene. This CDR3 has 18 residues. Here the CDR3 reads CASSLGVIGQGNNSPLHF. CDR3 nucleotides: TGCGCCAGCAGCTTAGGGGTAATCGGACAGGGAAATAATTCACCCCTCCACTTT.

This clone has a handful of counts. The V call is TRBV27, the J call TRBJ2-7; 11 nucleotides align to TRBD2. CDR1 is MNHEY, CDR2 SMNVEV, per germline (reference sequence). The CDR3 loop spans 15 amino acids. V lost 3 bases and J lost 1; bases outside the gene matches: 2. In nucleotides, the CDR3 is TGTGCCAGCAGTTTCGGGACTAGCGGTTCCTACGAGCAGTACTTC. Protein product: CASSFGTSGSYEQYF.

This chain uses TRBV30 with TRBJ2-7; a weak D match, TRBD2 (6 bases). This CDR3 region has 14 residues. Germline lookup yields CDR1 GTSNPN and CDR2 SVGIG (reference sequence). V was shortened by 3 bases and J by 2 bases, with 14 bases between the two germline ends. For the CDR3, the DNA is TGTGCCTGGAGCGTCGGAGGGGCCACCTACGAGCAGTACTTC. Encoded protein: CAWSVGGATYEQYF. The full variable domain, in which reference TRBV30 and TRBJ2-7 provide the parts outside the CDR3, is SQTIHQWPATLVQPVGSPLSLECTVEGTSNPNLYWYRQAAGRGLQLLFYSVGIGQISSEVPQNLSASRPQDRQFILSSKKLLLSDSGFYLCAWSVGGATYEQYFGPGTRLTVT.

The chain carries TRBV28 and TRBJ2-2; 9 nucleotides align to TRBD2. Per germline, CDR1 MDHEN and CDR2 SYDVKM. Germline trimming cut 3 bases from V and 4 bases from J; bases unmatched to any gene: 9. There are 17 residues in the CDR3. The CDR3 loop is CASSFLSGGFGTGELFF. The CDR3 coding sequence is TGTGCCAGCAGTTTTCTTAGCGGGGGATTTGGCACCGGGGAGCTGTTTTTT.

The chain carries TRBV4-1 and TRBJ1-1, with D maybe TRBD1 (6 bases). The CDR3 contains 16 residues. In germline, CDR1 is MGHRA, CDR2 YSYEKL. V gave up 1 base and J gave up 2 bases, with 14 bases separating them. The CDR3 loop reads CASSQGSGASNTEAFF. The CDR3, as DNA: TGCGCCAGCAGCCAAGGGTCAGGGGCGAGTAACACTGAAGCTTTCTTT.

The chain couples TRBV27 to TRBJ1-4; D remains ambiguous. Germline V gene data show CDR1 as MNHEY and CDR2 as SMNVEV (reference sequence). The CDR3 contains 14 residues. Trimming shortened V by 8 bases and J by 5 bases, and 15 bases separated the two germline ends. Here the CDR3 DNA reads TGTGCCAGCCGGAGTTGGGTTAAAAATGAAAAACTGTTTTTT. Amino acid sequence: CASRSWVKNEKLFF.

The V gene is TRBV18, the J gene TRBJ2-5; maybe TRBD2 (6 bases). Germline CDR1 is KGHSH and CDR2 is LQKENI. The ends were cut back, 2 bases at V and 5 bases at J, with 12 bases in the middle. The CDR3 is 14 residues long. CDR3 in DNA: TGTGCCAGCTCACCAGTGGAGGGGAGGGAGACCCAGTACTTC. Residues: CASSPVEGRETQYF.

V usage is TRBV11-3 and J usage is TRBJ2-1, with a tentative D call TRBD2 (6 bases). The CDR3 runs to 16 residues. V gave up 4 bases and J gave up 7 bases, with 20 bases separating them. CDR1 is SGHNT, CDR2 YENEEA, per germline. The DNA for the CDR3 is TGTGCCAGCAGCTCCGCCGAGGGGAGGTCTATAAATGAGCAGTTCTTC. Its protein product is CASSSAEGRSINEQFF. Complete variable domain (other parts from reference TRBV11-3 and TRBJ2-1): EAGVVQSPRYKIIEKKQPVAFWCNPISGHNTLYWYLQNLGQGPELLIRYENEEAVDDSQLPKDRFSAERLKGVDSTLKIQPAELGDSAVYLCASSSAEGRSINEQFFGPGTRLTVL.

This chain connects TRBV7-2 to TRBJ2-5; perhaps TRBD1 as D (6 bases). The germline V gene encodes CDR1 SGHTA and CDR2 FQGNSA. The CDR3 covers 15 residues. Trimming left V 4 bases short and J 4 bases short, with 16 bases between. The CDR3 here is CASSSQGEGGETQYF. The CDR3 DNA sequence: TGTGCCAGCAGCTCCCAGGGAGAAGGGGGAGAGACCCAGTACTTC.